This T cell receptor beta chain derives from a study of T cell changes during pregnancy in multiple sclerosis. Unmatched junction bases numbered 9, after V lost 5 bases and J lost 5 bases. CDR3 size: 14 residues. Germline CDR1 reads MNHEY; CDR2 reads SMNVEV (reference sequence). Libraries were prepared by immunoSEQ multiplex PCR; TCRdb keeps only in-frame clonotypes and omits some of them. Counted here are under 50,000 clones, 85% to 95% occurring once; the ten biggest clones make up approximately 4.2%. The chain employs TRBV27 and TRBJ2-7; 7 bases match TRBD1. The source of this sequence is a female donor with multiple sclerosis, enrolled in a pregnancy study. The material was CD8+ T cells from peripheral blood mononuclear cells, obtained in the first trimester of pregnancy. CDR3 residues: CASSRKGAQDEQYF. For the CDR3, the DNA is TGTGCCAGCAGTCGGAAGGGGGCCCAGGACGAGCAGTACTTC.